This T cell receptor (beta chain) was captured in a study of blood T cells in healthy people across ages. Remarks on this clonotype: Its cognate antigen is unknown. No DNA is shown, since the ends of the CDR3 on it are uncertain; the CDR3 is the one TCRdb lists.

The CDR3 is 15 amino acids in total, end residues counted. Germline assignment: CDR1 MNHEY and CDR2 SMNVEV (reference sequence). With a J-beta primer mix and a sample-barcoded 5' primer, a second PCR ran 7 to 11 cycles. TCRdb reanalysed the 5' RACE reads using MiXCR and keeps one entry per CDR3 protein. The table shows 1,500,000 or so distinct CDR3 sequences, with approximately 39% occurring only once. Study-wide results and limits: Age brought a roughly linear fall in TCR beta diversity measured per million T cells.

Investigators took about 9.1 milliliters of peripheral blood from every donor. The rearrangement links TRBV27 to TRBJ2-7; whether TRBD1, the table's D call, matches the DNA was not checked. Sequenced material: blood. This receptor was obtained from a woman between 18 and 30 years old in good health. The CDR3: CASSTSGQGHYEQYF.